The 28 T cell receptor beta chains below all came from one sample that was sequenced in a study of PD-L1 blockade in urothelial cancer. The repertoire was sequenced with immunoSEQ multiplex PCR; TCRdb's copy has only in-frame clones and lacks some. The profile shows about 52,000 clones, approximately 80% of them singletons. The time point is: pretreatment peripheral blood. The starting material was PBMCs, obtained around atezolizumab (anti-PD-L1) treatment. The receptors come from a man aged 50 to 59 with urothelial cancer.

In this sample, this clone turned up a few times. The chain joins TRBV9 to TRBJ2-7; 7 bases match TRBD2. The V and J ends lost 0 bases and 7 bases, in that order; junction bases with no gene match: 10. Germline CDR1 SGDLS, CDR2 YYNGEE. The CDR3 extends over 15 amino acids. Written as DNA, the CDR3 is TGTGCCAGCAGCGTAGCCAACGGGACTACAAGGGAGCAGTACTTC. It encodes CASSVANGTTREQYF.

This chain links TRBV30 with TRBJ1-2; 10 nucleotides agree with TRBD1. CDR1 is GTSNPN, CDR2 SVGIG, per germline (reference sequence). V lost 3 bases to trimming and J lost 1 base; unmatched junction nucleotides: 2. The CDR3 spans 14 residues. Here the CDR3 DNA reads TGTGCCTGGAGGACAGGGGGCAGTAACTATGGCTACACCTTC. Its protein is CAWRTGGSNYGYTF.

The gene calls are TRBV5-8 and TRBJ1-3, with no clear D. Germline loops: CDR1 SGHTS, CDR2 YDEGEE. The CDR3 sequence is 14 residues long. Trimming removed 2 bases at V and 0 bases at J, with 6 bases between. The DNA for the CDR3 is TGTGCCAGCAGCTTCGGACTCTCTGGAAACACCATATATTTT. It translates to CASSFGLSGNTIYF.

This clone was seen only once. The chain links TRBV7-9 to TRBJ2-7, with D possibly matching TRBD1 (7 bases). The CDR3 is 15 amino acids. Trimming pared 5 bases from V and 1 base from J, leaving 15 bases between. CDR1 is SEHNR and CDR2 is FQNEAQ in the germline V gene (reference sequence). CDR3 protein: CASSPQGGKSYEQYF. For the CDR3, the DNA is TGTGCCAGCAGCCCGCAGGGGGGAAAGTCCTACGAGCAGTACTTC.

This chain connects TRBV15 to TRBJ1-2; D possibly corresponds to TRBD1 (6 bases). The V gene's germline CDR1 is LNHNV and CDR2 YYDKDF (reference sequence). The CDR3 contains 13 residues. Trimming removed 6 bases at V and 4 bases at J, with 12 bases between. CDR3 sequence: CATSPDRSYGYTF. CDR3 in DNA: TGTGCCACCAGTCCAGACAGGTCCTATGGCTACACCTTC.

The chain couples TRBV30 to TRBJ2-7; D uncertain. Trimming pared 5 bases from V and 0 bases from J, leaving 8 bases between. The CDR3 spans 12 residues. CDR1 GTSNPN and CDR2 SVGIG come from the germline V gene (reference sequence). The CDR3 nucleotides are TGTGCCTGGCACCCCGGCTCCTACGAGCAGTACTTC. Encoded protein: CAWHPGSYEQYF.

This clone came up many times. CDR3 sequence (DNA): TGTGCCAGCAGTGAAGCGCGGGGGAAGCAGTTCTTC. It codes for CASSEARGKQFF. The V and J genes are TRBV6-1 and TRBJ2-1; TRBD2 matches at 7 bases. Germline V gene lookup returns CDR1 MNHNS and CDR2 SASEGT. The V gene end was trimmed by 0 bases and the J gene end by 11 bases; junction bases not matched to a gene: 1. The CDR3 sequence is 12 residues long.

This clone appeared a single time. This chain links TRBV2 with TRBJ1-2, with TRBD1 as a possible D gene (6 bases). V was shortened by 6 bases and J by 6 bases, with 14 bases between the two germline ends. CDR3 length: 13 residues. Germline V gene data show CDR1 as SNHLY and CDR2 as FYNNEI. The CDR3 is CASRVKQGNGYTF. In DNA form, the CDR3 reads TGTGCCAGCAGAGTAAAGCAGGGGAATGGCTACACCTTC.

This clone was found once. This chain joins TRBV19 and TRBJ2-2; D possibly corresponds to TRBD2 (6 bases). V was cut by 3 bases and J by 8 bases, with 16 bases left in between. This CDR3 is built from 15 residues. The V gene's germline CDR1 is LNHDA and CDR2 SQIVND (reference sequence). CDR3 in amino acids: CASSIHRSGRGELFF. As DNA, the CDR3 is TGTGCCAGTAGTATCCACAGGAGTGGGAGGGGGGAGCTGTTTTTT.

This clone appeared a few times. The chain joins TRBV7-8 to TRBJ2-1; D call uncertain. The V end was cut by 4 bases, the J end by 0 bases, with 19 bases between. In germline, CDR1 is SGHVS, CDR2 FQNEAQ. The CDR3 is made up of 18 amino acids. The CDR3 DNA is TGTGCCAGCAGCTCCCGCACCCGACCCCGGAGCTCCTACAATGAGCAGTTCTTC. Encoded protein: CASSSRTRPRSSYNEQFF.

This clone was seen just once. CDR3 nucleotide sequence: TGTGCCAGCAGCTCTCCCCCGGGACTAGATGGCACAGATACGCAGTATTTT. Its protein product is CASSSPPGLDGTDTQYF. This chain uses TRBV7-9 with TRBJ2-3; 8 nucleotides align to TRBD2. Germline values: CDR1 SEHNR, CDR2 FQNEAQ (reference sequence). CDR3 length equals 17 residues. With 4 bases clipped from V and 1 base from J, the junction kept 10 bases outside the gene matches.

The gene calls are TRBV9 and TRBJ2-2; the D is unclear. The CDR3 runs to 14 residues. The germline V gene has CDR1 SGDLS and CDR2 YYNGEE. Trimming removed 0 bases at V and 4 bases at J, with 7 bases between. CDR3 bases: TGTGCCAGCAGCGTAGGCCGGGTCACCGGGGAGCTGTTTTTT. Its translation: CASSVGRVTGELFF.

The rearrangement uses TRBV30 and TRBJ1-6; TRBD1 matches at 8 bases. Germline CDR1 is GTSNPN and CDR2 is SVGIG (reference sequence). The CDR3 runs 12 residues. Trimming cost V 8 bases and J 11 bases; bases outside gene matches: 8. The CDR3 sequence is CAQRQGLAPLHF. The DNA for the CDR3 is TGTGCCCAGAGACAGGGGCTCGCACCCCTCCACTTT. Complete variable domain (other parts from reference TRBV30 and TRBJ1-6): SQTIHQWPATLVQPVGSPLSLECTVEGTSNPNLYWYRQAAGRGLQLLFYSVGIGQISSEVPQNLSASRPQDRQFILSSKKLLLSDSGFYLCAQRQGLAPLHFGNGTRLTVT.

The V call is TRBV12-5, the J call TRBJ2-7, with D possibly matching TRBD1 (6 bases). The CDR3 is 13 residues long. CDR1 and CDR2 (germline): LGHNT, FRNRAP. The germline V and J ends were trimmed by 6 bases and 2 bases, with 11 bases remaining between them. The CDR3 region is CASGRQVTYEQYF. CDR3 DNA: TGTGCTAGTGGACGACAGGTCACCTACGAGCAGTACTTC.

The chain recombines TRBV7-9 with TRBJ2-1; D is possibly TRBD2 (5 bases). This CDR3 comprises 17 residues. Trimming shortened V by 1 base and J by 0 bases, and 13 bases separated the two germline ends. The germline V gene has CDR1 SEHNR and CDR2 FQNEAQ (reference sequence). The CDR3 protein is CASSLVGGRSSYNEQFF. CDR3 in DNA: TGTGCCAGCAGCTTAGTAGGAGGCCGGAGCTCCTACAATGAGCAGTTCTTC. The full variable domain, its missing parts supplied by reference TRBV7-9 and TRBJ2-1, is DTGVSQNPRHKITKRGQNVTFRCDPISEHNRLYWYRQTLGQGPEFLTYFQNEAQLEKSRLLSDRFSAERPKGSFSTLEIQRTEQGDSAMYLCASSLVGGRSSYNEQFFGPGTRLTVL.

The CDR3 spells CASSARQSGMYEQFF. The CDR3 nucleotides read TGTGCCAGCAGCGCCCGACAATCGGGAATGTATGAGCAGTTCTTC. V gene TRBV9 combines with J gene TRBJ2-1, with D perhaps matching TRBD2 (5 bases). V was shortened by 3 bases and J by 8 bases, with 18 bases between the two germline ends. The length of the CDR3 is 15 residues. The V gene's germline CDR1 is SGDLS and CDR2 YYNGEE.

V is TRBV7-2 and J is TRBJ2-7; 12 bases align to TRBD1. Trimming cost V 5 bases and J 2 bases; bases outside gene matches: 10. This CDR3 has 17 residues. Germline CDR1 reads SGHTA; CDR2 reads FQGNSA. As DNA, the CDR3 is TGTGCCAGCAGCCCCGGGACAGGGGGCTATAAAGCCTACGAGCAGTACTTC. Residues: CASSPGTGGYKAYEQYF.

The V call is TRBV9, the J call TRBJ2-7; 7 nucleotides align to TRBD2. The germline V gene encodes CDR1 SGDLS and CDR2 YYNGEE. The CDR3 is 13 residues long. J gave up 0 bases and V 9 bases, and 6 bases lay outside the gene matches. As DNA, the CDR3 is TGTGCCATAAATAAGCGGGACTCCTACGAGCAGTACTTC. Translation gives CAINKRDSYEQYF.

The chain employs TRBV7-9 and TRBJ1-4, with D perhaps TRBD1 (5 bases). The CDR3 has 15 amino acids. CDR1 is SEHNR, CDR2 FQNEAQ, per germline (reference sequence). V lost 5 bases and J 6 bases, leaving 16 bases between the germline ends. The CDR3 region is CASSRDRGEYEKLFF. The CDR3 DNA is TGTGCCAGCAGCCGGGATCGGGGGGAGTATGAAAAACTGTTTTTT.

This chain joins TRBV15 and TRBJ2-1, with 7 positions matching TRBD2. The germline V gene encodes CDR1 LNHNV and CDR2 YYDKDF (reference sequence). The CDR3 covers 13 residues. With 5 bases clipped from V and 6 bases from J, the junction kept 4 bases outside the gene matches. The CDR3 sequence: CATSRGTTNEQFF. Written as DNA, the CDR3 is TGTGCCACCAGCCGCGGGACTACCAATGAGCAGTTCTTC.

The chain combines TRBV28 with TRBJ1-1; D is unresolved. The V end lost 2 bases, the J end lost 0 bases, and 10 bases lay between the germline ends. Germline V gives CDR1 MDHEN, CDR2 SYDVKM. The CDR3 contains 15 residues. The DNA of the CDR3 is TGTGCCAGCAGTTTAAGTAACAATTTGAACACTGAAGCTTTCTTT. Translating gives CASSLSNNLNTEAFF.

The rearrangement links TRBV19 to TRBJ2-1; 11 bases fit TRBD2. The CDR3 has 14 amino acids. V shed 6 bases, J shed 6 bases, and the junction held 4 bases outside the gene matches. Germline assignment: CDR1 LNHDA and CDR2 SQIVND (reference sequence). The CDR3 region is CASRGTSGFNEQFF. The CDR3 DNA reads as TGTGCCAGTAGGGGGACTAGCGGATTCAATGAGCAGTTCTTC.

This clone occurred once. CDR3 nucleotide sequence: TGTGCCAGTAGGGCCTTGGAGGGGGGGGCTCAGCCCCAGCATTTT. Translation gives CASRALEGGAQPQHF. This rearrangement joins TRBV19 to TRBJ1-5; D is possibly TRBD1 (6 bases). The V and J ends lost 6 bases and 6 bases respectively, with 18 bases between them. In germline, CDR1 is LNHDA, CDR2 SQIVND (reference sequence). The CDR3 covers 15 residues.

The V and J genes are TRBV19 and TRBJ2-7; no reliable D call. Germline assignment: CDR1 LNHDA and CDR2 SQIVND (reference sequence). This CDR3 region has 13 residues. V shed 3 bases and J shed 1 base, with 7 bases lying between them. The CDR3 sequence is CASSIAESYEQYF. In DNA, the CDR3 is TGTGCCAGTAGTATTGCGGAGTCCTACGAGCAGTACTTC.

This clone is a singleton in its sample. This rearrangement joins TRBV6-6 to TRBJ1-3, with D hard to call. The V and J ends lost 3 bases and 1 base respectively, with 13 bases between them. In germline, CDR1 is MNHNY, CDR2 SVGAGI (reference sequence). The CDR3 consists of 16 residues. The CDR3 DNA is TGTGCCAGCAGTTATCGCGGATTAGAGTCTGGAAACACCATATATTTT. Protein product: CASSYRGLESGNTIYF.

The CDR3 bases are TGTGCCAGCAGCTTGGGTACGGTGGACGAGCAGTACTTC. Its translation is CASSLGTVDEQYF. The chain has TRBV5-6 and TRBJ2-7; D not resolved. CDR3 size: 13 residues. Germline V CDR1 and CDR2: SGHDT, YYEEEE. The ends were cut back, 0 bases at V and 5 bases at J, with 9 bases in the middle.

This chain joins TRBV28 and TRBJ1-1; D unresolved. The CDR3 has 13 amino acids. Germline-derived CDR1 and CDR2 are MDHEN and SYDVKM. The V end was cut by 2 bases, the J end by 3 bases, with 7 bases between. The CDR3 is CASSLGGDTEAFF. CDR3 DNA sequence: TGTGCCAGCAGTTTAGGAGGAGACACTGAAGCTTTCTTT.

This clone has only a few counts. The CDR3 DNA sequence: TGTGCCAGCAGCGATCAGACTAGCGGGGGGCGGGATGAGCAGTTCTTC. Translation gives CASSDQTSGGRDEQFF. V gene TRBV5-6 combines with J gene TRBJ2-1; 13 nucleotides line up with TRBD2. Germline V gene data show CDR1 as SGHDT and CDR2 as YYEEEE. V lost 4 bases, J lost 8 bases, and 9 bases stayed unmatched. This CDR3 has 16 amino acids.